This section outlines one T cell receptor beta chain sequence together with its context. What it binds is not known. Time point here: newly diagnosed GD, antithyroid drugs for less than 3 months. The TCR library was made from RNA extracted from PBMCs. An approximately 9-milliliter sample of peripheral blood was drawn into EDTA tubes. CDR3 size: 19 residues. Germline V gene lookup returns CDR1 MGHRA and CDR2 YSYEKL. Trimming cost V 1 base and J 4 bases; bases outside gene matches: 17. These data originate in a study of regulatory T cells in long-lasting Graves disease. Investigators prepared the TCR beta libraries by applying iRepertoire HTBI primers and Arm-PCR of CDR3 regions. In the source study's methods: Roughly 65 TRBV and around 15 TRBJ segments were identified across samples. One entry per CDR3 protein results from TCRdb running MiXCR on the multiplex PCR reads. These V and J calls originate from TCRdb's pipeline instead of the authors' own analysis. The sample has roughly 380,000 distinct CDR3 sequences, roughly a sixth seen once.

Notes on the study in general: Persistent cases of Graves' showed reduced TCR diversity relative to newly diagnosed patients. Gene preferences differed: TRBV28, TRBJ1-2, TRBJ2-5 in persistent cases.

The sequence came from a female donor with Graves disease. The V gene is TRBV4-1, the J gene TRBJ1-2; 8 bases line up with TRBD1. The sample here was peripheral blood mononuclear cells (PBMCs), taken at new diagnosis, from a patient treated with antithyroid drugs. The CDR3 here is CASSQVSAAETGASYGYTF. DNA of the CDR3: TGCGCCAGCAGCCAAGTCAGCGCGGCAGAGACAGGGGCCAGCTATGGCTACACCTTC.